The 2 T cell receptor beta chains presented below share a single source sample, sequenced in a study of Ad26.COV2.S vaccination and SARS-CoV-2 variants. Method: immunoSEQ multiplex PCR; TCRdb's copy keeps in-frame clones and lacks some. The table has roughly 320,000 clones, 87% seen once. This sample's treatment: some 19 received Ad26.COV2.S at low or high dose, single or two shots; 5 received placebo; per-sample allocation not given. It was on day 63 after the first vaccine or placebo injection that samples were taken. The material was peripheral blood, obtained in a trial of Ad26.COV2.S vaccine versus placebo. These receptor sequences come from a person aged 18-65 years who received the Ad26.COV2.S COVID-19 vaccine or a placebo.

CDR3 nucleotide sequence: TGTGCCAGCAGCGAACAGGGCTCTGGGGCCAACGTCCTGACTTTC. It codes for CASSEQGSGANVLTF. The rearrangement joins TRBV9 to TRBJ2-6; the D gene is possibly TRBD1 (6 bases). Trimming pared 3 bases from V and 0 bases from J, leaving 7 bases between. The CDR3 extends over 15 amino acids. From germline, CDR1 is SGDLS and CDR2 YYNGEE.

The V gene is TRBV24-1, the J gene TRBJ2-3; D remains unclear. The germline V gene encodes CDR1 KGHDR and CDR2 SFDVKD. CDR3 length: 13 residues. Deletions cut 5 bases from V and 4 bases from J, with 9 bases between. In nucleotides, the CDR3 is TGTGCCACCAGTGCCTCCTTCCCAGATACGCAGTATTTT. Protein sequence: CATSASFPDTQYF.